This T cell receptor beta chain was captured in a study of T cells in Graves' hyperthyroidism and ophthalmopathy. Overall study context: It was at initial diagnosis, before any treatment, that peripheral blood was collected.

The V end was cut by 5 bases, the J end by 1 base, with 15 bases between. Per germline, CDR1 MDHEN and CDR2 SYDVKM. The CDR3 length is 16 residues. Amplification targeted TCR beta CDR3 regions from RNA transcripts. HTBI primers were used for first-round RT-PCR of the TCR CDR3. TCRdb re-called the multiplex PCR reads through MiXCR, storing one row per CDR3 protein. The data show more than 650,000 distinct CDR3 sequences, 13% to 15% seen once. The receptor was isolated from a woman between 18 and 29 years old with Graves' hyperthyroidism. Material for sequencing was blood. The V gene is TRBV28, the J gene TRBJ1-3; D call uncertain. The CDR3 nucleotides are TGTGCCAGCAGTAACGTAATGAGCCCTTCTGGAAACACCATATATTTT. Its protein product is CASSNVMSPSGNTIYF. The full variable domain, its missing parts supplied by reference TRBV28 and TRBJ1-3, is DVKVTQSSRYLVKRTGEKVFLECVQDMDHENMFWYRQDPGLGLRLIYFSYDVKMKEKGDIPEGYSVSREKKERFSLILESASTNQTSMYLCASSNVMSPSGNTIYFGEGSWLTVV.